A single sample is the source of the 20 T cell receptor beta chains below, sequenced in a study of T cell changes during pregnancy in multiple sclerosis. Sequenced by immunoSEQ multiplex PCR; TCRdb stores in-frame clones only, minus some. The sample holds about 110,000 clones; under 95% are singletons and the top ten take 1.5% to 2%. The sample here was peripheral blood, taken before pregnancy. These receptors were taken from a female donor with multiple sclerosis, enrolled in a pregnancy study.

The rearrangement joins TRBV10-3 to TRBJ1-5; D gene ambiguous. There are 15 residues in the CDR3. Trimming removed 0 bases at V and 2 bases at J, with 8 bases between. The V gene's germline CDR1 is ENHRY and CDR2 SYGVKD. The CDR3 is CAISESIPGNQPQHF. CDR3 DNA: TGTGCCATCAGTGAGTCGATTCCAGGCAATCAGCCCCAGCATTTT.

The CDR3 sequence: CASSIGLGAEEQYF. The CDR3 nucleotides are TGTGCCAGTAGTATTGGACTAGGGGCGGAGGAGCAGTACTTC. The chain uses TRBV19 and TRBJ2-5; 7 bases align to TRBD2. CDR1 is LNHDA, CDR2 SQIVND, per germline (reference sequence). V dropped 3 bases and J dropped 11; count of bases not matched to a gene: 12. CDR3 size: 14 residues.

The CDR3 here is CASSRQSDYSPLHF. CDR3 DNA: TGTGCCAGCAGTCGACAGTCGGATTATTCACCCCTCCACTTT. V is TRBV6-5 and J is TRBJ1-6; a weak D match, TRBD1 (5 bases). Trimming pared 5 bases from V and 8 bases from J, leaving 13 bases between. This CDR3 region has 14 residues. The V gene's germline CDR1 is MNHEY and CDR2 SVGAGI.

This chain connects TRBV7-2 to TRBJ2-5; perhaps TRBD1 as D (5 bases). Trimming shortened V by 1 base and J by 3 bases, and 12 bases separated the two germline ends. The CDR3 loop spans 15 amino acids. Germline values: CDR1 SGHTA, CDR2 FQGNSA. CDR3 region: CASSLGPRAKETQYF. The CDR3 DNA sequence: TGTGCCAGCAGCTTAGGTCCCAGGGCGAAAGAGACCCAGTACTTC.

The chain links TRBV19 to TRBJ2-7; 8 nucleotides line up with TRBD1. The CDR3 runs to 12 residues. Germline CDR1 and CDR2: LNHDA and SQIVND (reference sequence). The junction had 4 bases not matched to a gene; V was cut back by 6 bases and J by 6 bases. CDR3 nucleotide sequence: TGTGCCAGTAGCCTGACAGGGGCCGAGCAGTACTTC. This encodes CASSLTGAEQYF.

This chain links TRBV7-9 with TRBJ2-5; 8 bases map to TRBD2. V trimming: 5 bases; J trimming: 1 base; junction bases outside the gene matches: 12. The germline CDR1 and CDR2 sequences are SEHNR and FQNEAQ (reference sequence). This CDR3 comprises 17 residues. The CDR3 DNA reads as TGTGCCAGCAGCCCAGGGCCGCGGGGGGCCAGCCAAGAGACCCAGTACTTC. Translation gives CASSPGPRGASQETQYF.

The chain joins TRBV7-6 to TRBJ2-3, with 11 nucleotides matching TRBD2. Germline CDR1 and CDR2: SGHVS and FNYEAQ. The CDR3 is made up of 16 amino acids. The junction had 7 bases not matched to a gene; V was cut back by 2 bases and J by 6 bases. The CDR3 is CASSLQVAGGPDTQYF. The CDR3 region has the DNA TGTGCCAGCAGCTTACAAGTAGCGGGGGGGCCGGATACGCAGTATTTT.

This clone was counted only a few times. The CDR3 region is CASSQELAGGPDTQYF. The DNA of the CDR3 is TGCGCCAGCAGCCAAGAACTAGCGGGGGGGCCAGATACGCAGTATTTT. The rearrangement joins TRBV4-3 to TRBJ2-3; 13 nucleotides agree with TRBD2. The CDR3 runs to 16 residues. The germline V gene encodes CDR1 LGHNA and CDR2 YSLEER. After removal of 0 bases from V and 4 bases from J, the junction contained 1 base not matched to a gene.

The chain recombines TRBV10-3 with TRBJ1-2, with 7 positions matching TRBD1. Losses at the gene ends were 10 bases for V and 4 bases for J; bases not matched to a gene: 9. Germline V gene data show CDR1 as ENHRY and CDR2 as SYGVKD. The CDR3 spans 13 residues. CDR3 nucleotide sequence: TGTGCCACCAAGGAAGGGGGCAGCTATGGCTACACCTTC. It yields the protein CATKEGGSYGYTF.

The chain couples TRBV7-3 to TRBJ1-1; 9 bases align to TRBD1. The V gene end was trimmed by 5 bases and the J gene end by 1 base; junction bases not matched to a gene: 5. This CDR3 has 15 amino acids. Looked up from germline, CDR1 is SGHTA and CDR2 is FQGTGA. The CDR3 sequence is CASSPRTGENTEAFF. CDR3 bases: TGTGCCAGCAGCCCCCGGACAGGGGAGAACACTGAAGCTTTCTTT.

In this sample, this clone turned up once. J is TRBJ2-7 and V is TRBV30; possible D gene TRBD1, 8 bases. Germline-derived CDR1 and CDR2 are GTSNPN and SVGIG (reference sequence). The CDR3 spans 13 residues. The V end lost 4 bases, the J end lost 4 bases, and 14 bases lay between the germline ends. CDR3 protein: CAWNGQGGYEQYF. The CDR3 coding sequence is TGTGCCTGGAACGGACAGGGAGGGTACGAGCAGTACTTC.

This clone came up once. The chain combines TRBV18 with TRBJ1-1; perhaps TRBD1 as D (5 bases). V lost 0 bases and J 4 bases, leaving 12 bases between the germline ends. The CDR3 loop spans 15 amino acids. Germline V CDR1 and CDR2: KGHSH, LQKENI. CDR3 region: CASSPPDRGGTEAFF. CDR3 bases: TGTGCCAGCTCACCACCGGATAGGGGTGGCACTGAAGCTTTCTTT.

The V and J genes are TRBV15 and TRBJ2-3; 8 bases fit TRBD1. The CDR3 has 17 amino acids. CDR1 and CDR2 from the germline V gene are LNHNV and YYDKDF (reference sequence). The V gene end was trimmed by 3 bases and the J gene end by 4 bases; junction bases not matched to a gene: 12. The CDR3 bases are TGTGCCACCAGCAGGCCAGGCGGACAGGGTATCCCAGATACGCAGTATTTT. Amino acid sequence: CATSRPGGQGIPDTQYF.

The V call is TRBV19, the J call TRBJ2-5, with D possibly matching TRBD1 (5 bases). The better agreement between TRBJ2-7 and the DNA end casts doubt on the J call. The CDR3 has 14 residues. Per germline, CDR1 LNHDA and CDR2 SQIVND (reference sequence). In DNA form, the CDR3 reads TGTGCCAGTAGCCCCTCAGGGTACCACTACGAGCAGTACTTC. Its translation is CASSPSGYHYEQYF.

This clone was counted between two and nine times. This chain links TRBV30 with TRBJ1-1; TRBD1 is a possible D gene (6 bases). V lost 0 bases, J lost 4 bases, and 12 bases lay in between. The germline CDR1 and CDR2 sequences are GTSNPN and SVGIG (reference sequence). The CDR3 loop spans 14 amino acids. The CDR3 DNA sequence: TGTGCCTGGAGTGTGCTGGGGGCGCGCACTGAAGCTTTCTTT. Protein: CAWSVLGARTEAFF.

This clone was recorded once. The rearrangement uses TRBV19 and TRBJ1-5; the D gene is possibly TRBD1 (5 bases). The CDR3 loop spans 14 amino acids. The V end was cut by 7 bases, the J end by 6 bases, with 16 bases between. Germline values: CDR1 LNHDA, CDR2 SQIVND (reference sequence). The CDR3 nucleotides are TGTGCCAGTACCATGGGAGGGGTAGGTCAGCCCCAGCATTTT. Its translation: CASTMGGVGQPQHF.

This sequence joins TRBV11-2 and TRBJ2-1, with D possibly matching TRBD2 (6 bases). CDR3 size: 15 residues. V was cut by 0 bases and J by 7 bases, with 13 bases left in between. CDR1 and CDR2 (germline): SGHAT, FQNNGV. In DNA form, the CDR3 reads TGTGCCAGCAGCTTAGATCGATTGGGAGGAAATGAGCAGTTCTTC. This translates into CASSLDRLGGNEQFF.

The count of this clone is one. Written as DNA, the CDR3 is TGCGCCAGCATCAGGGAGGGGAGCACTGAAGCTTTCTTT. It translates to CASIREGSTEAFF. The chain employs TRBV4-1 and TRBJ1-1; D perhaps matches TRBD1 (5 bases). Germline CDR1 is MGHRA and CDR2 is YSYEKL. With 7 bases removed from V and 4 bases from J, the gap between germline ends came to 13 bases. The length of the CDR3 is 13 residues.

This clone was found once. The DNA for the CDR3 is TGTGCCAGCAGCTTGTATTCTCTGGCAGGGAGGGAAAAACTGTTTTTT. It is translated as CASSLYSLAGREKLFF. The chain joins TRBV5-5 to TRBJ1-4; TRBD1 might be the D (5 bases). The CDR3 runs to 16 residues. V lost 1 base and J 8 bases, leaving 18 bases between the germline ends. The germline CDR1 and CDR2 sequences are SGHKS and YYEKEE (reference sequence).

The chain has TRBV28 and TRBJ2-2; TRBD2 matches at 10 bases. Germline trimming cut 2 bases from V and 3 bases from J; bases unmatched to any gene: 15. CDR1 and CDR2 from the germline V gene are MDHEN and SYDVKM. This CDR3 is 20 amino acids long. The CDR3 sequence: CASSLSLTSGNGFYTGELFF. CDR3 DNA: TGTGCCAGCAGTTTAAGCCTTACTAGCGGGAATGGTTTCTACACCGGGGAGCTGTTTTTT.